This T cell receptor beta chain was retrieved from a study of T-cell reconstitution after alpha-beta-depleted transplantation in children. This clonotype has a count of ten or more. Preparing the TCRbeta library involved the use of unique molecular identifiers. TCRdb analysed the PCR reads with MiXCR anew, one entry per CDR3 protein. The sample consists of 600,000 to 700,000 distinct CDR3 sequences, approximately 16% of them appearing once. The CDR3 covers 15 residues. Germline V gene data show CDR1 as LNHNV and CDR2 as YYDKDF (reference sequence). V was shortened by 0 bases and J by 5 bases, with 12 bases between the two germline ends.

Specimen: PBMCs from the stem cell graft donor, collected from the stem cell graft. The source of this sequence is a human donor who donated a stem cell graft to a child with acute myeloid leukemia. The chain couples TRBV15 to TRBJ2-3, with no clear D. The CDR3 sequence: CATSRDLGSQDTQYF. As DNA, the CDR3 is TGTGCCACCAGCAGAGATTTGGGAAGTCAAGATACGCAGTATTTT.